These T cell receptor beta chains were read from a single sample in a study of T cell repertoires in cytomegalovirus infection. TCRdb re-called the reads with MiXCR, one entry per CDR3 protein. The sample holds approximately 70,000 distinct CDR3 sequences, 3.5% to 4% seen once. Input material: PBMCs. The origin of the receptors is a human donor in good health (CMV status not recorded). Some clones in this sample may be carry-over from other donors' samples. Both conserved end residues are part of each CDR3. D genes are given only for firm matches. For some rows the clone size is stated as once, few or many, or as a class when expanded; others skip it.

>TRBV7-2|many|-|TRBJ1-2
CASSLGGGYTF
TGTGCCAGCAGCTTGGGGGGGGGCTACACCTTC
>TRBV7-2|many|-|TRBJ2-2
CASSLALGVTGELFF
TGTGCCAGCAGCTTAGCCCTCGGGGTCACCGGGGAGCTGTTTTTT
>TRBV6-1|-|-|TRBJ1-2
CASSEYPEGGYTF
TGTGCCAGCAGTGAATACCCGGAGGGTGGCTACACCTTC
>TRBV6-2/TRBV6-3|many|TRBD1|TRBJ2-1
CASIDRVSGVDEQFF
TGTGCCAGCATCGACAGGGTTTCTGGGGTGGATGAGCAGTTCTTC
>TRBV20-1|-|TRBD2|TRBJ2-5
CSASSQREGETQYF
TGCAGTGCTAGTTCGCAGCGGGAGGGTGAGACCCAGTACTTC
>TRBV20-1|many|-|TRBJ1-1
CSARLATEAFF
TGCAGTGCTCGTTTAGCCACTGAAGCTTTCTTT
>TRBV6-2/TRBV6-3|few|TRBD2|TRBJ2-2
CASGLAGGPGRSRTGELFF
TGTGCCAGCGGGCTAGCGGGGGGGCCTGGACGGTCTCGTACCGGGGAGCTGTTTTTT
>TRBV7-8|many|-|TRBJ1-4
CASSLRLGAEKLFF
TGTGCCAGCAGCTTACGGCTGGGGGCTGAAAAACTGTTTTTT
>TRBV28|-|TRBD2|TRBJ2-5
CASSFGTSGGGLQETQYF
TGTGCCAGCAGTTTTGGGACTAGCGGGGGGGGACTCCAAGAGACCCAGTACTTC
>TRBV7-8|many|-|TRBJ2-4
CASSSSDSDKNIQYF
TGTGCCAGCAGCTCGAGTGATAGCGACAAAAACATTCAGTACTTC
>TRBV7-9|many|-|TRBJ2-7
CASSLELVHEQYF
TGTGCCAGCAGCTTAGAACTAGTCCACGAGCAGTACTTC
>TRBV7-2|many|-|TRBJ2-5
CASSQRGLAGETQYF
TGTGCCAGCAGCCAAAGGGGGCTAGCGGGAGAGACCCAGTACTTC
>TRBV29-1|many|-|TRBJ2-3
CSVEDRGRGGTQYF
TGCAGCGTTGAAGATCGTGGCAGGGGAGGTACGCAGTATTTT
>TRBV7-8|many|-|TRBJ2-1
CASSPRVSNEQFF
TGTGCCAGCAGCCCCCGTGTAAGCAATGAGCAGTTCTTC
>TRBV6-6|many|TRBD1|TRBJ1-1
CAGGDSQAWAEAFF
TGTGCCGGCGGGGACAGCCAAGCTTGGGCGGAAGCTTTCTTT
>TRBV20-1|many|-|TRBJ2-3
CSASLEGTDTQYF
TGCAGTGCTAGTCTTGAGGGCACAGATACGCAGTATTTT
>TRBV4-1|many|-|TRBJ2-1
CASSQDGTFGSYNEQFF
TGCGCCAGCAGCCAAGATGGGACCTTCGGCTCCTACAATGAGCAGTTCTTC
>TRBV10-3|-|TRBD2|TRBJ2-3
CAIRRTSGSTDTQYF
TGTGCCATCAGGCGGACTAGCGGTTCCACAGATACGCAGTATTTT
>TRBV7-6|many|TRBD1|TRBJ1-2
CASSTGTGHGYTF
TGTGCCAGCAGCACCGGGACAGGGCATGGCTACACCTTC
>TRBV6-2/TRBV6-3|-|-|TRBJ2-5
CASSPGRFETQYF
TGTGCCAGCAGCCCCGGTAGATTCGAGACCCAGTACTTC
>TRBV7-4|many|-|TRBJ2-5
CASSFGTPETQYF
TGTGCCAGCAGCTTCGGGACCCCAGAGACCCAGTACTTC
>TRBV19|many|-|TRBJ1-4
CASSGQGPREKLFF
TGTGCCAGTAGTGGCCAAGGACCCCGTGAAAAACTGTTTTTT
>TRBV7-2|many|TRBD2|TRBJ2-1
CASSLGTSGRTNNEQFF
TGTGCCAGCAGCCTTGGGACTAGCGGGAGGACCAACAATGAGCAGTTCTTC
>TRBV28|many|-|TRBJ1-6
CASSSTGRAPLHF
TGTGCCAGCAGTTCTACCGGGCGGGCTCCCCTCCACTTT
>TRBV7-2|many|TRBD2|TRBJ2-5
CASSFWRGKYQETQYF
TGTGCCAGCAGCTTTTGGCGGGGGAAGTACCAAGAGACCCAGTACTTC
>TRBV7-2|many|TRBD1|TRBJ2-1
CASSPRDRPEQFF
TGTGCCAGCAGCCCCCGGGACAGGCCAGAGCAGTTCTTC
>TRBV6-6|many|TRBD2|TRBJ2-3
CASSYGFTSGTSSTDTQYF
TGTGCCAGCAGTTACGGGTTTACTAGCGGGACTTCTAGCACAGATACGCAGTATTTT
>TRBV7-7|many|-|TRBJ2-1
CASSRTSIGGGNEQFF
TGTGCTAGCAGCCGTACTTCCATCGGTGGGGGCAATGAGCAGTTCTTC
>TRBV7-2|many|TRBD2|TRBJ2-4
CASSFEGGRGGNIQYF
TGTGCCAGCAGCTTTGAGGGGGGTCGGGGGGGAAACATTCAGTACTTC
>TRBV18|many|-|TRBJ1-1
CASSQTGRGTEAFF
TGTGCCAGCTCACAGACAGGTCGGGGCACTGAAGCTTTCTTT
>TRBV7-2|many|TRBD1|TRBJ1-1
CASSLLAGQGLHTEAFF
TGTGCCAGCAGCTTATTGGCGGGACAGGGGTTACACACTGAAGCTTTCTTT
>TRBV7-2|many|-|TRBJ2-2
CASSLVFNTGELFF
TGTGCCAGCAGCTTAGTCTTCAACACCGGGGAGCTGTTTTTT
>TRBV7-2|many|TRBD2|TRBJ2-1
CASDLSGGGHNEQFF
TGTGCCAGCGACCTATCGGGCGGGGGTCACAATGAGCAGTTCTTC
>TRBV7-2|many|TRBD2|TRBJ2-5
CASSLASGTPGGTQYF
TGTGCCAGCAGCTTGGCTAGCGGGACTCCTGGTGGGACCCAGTACTTC
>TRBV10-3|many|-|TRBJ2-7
CAISGRRPPYEQYF
TGTGCCATCAGTGGTAGGAGACCTCCCTACGAGCAGTACTTC
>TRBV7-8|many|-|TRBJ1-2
CASSPLWAEGYTF
TGTGCCAGCAGCCCCCTCTGGGCAGAGGGCTACACCTTC
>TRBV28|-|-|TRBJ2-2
CASGRRAGTGELFF
TGTGCCAGCGGCAGAAGGGCGGGCACCGGGGAGCTGTTTTTT
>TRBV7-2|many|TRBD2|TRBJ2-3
CASSLTVGLAGRTDTQYF
TGTGCCAGCAGCCTTACGGTGGGACTAGCGGGGAGAACAGATACGCAGTATTTT
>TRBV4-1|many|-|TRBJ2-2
CASSLYDGTGELFF
TGCGCCAGCAGCCTATATGACGGCACCGGGGAGCTGTTTTTT
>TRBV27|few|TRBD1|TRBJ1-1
CASTKSGTANTEAFF
TGTGCCAGCACAAAATCCGGGACAGCGAACACTGAAGCTTTCTTT
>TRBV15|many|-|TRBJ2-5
CATSRVTGHQETQYF
TGTGCCACCAGCAGAGTTACAGGGCATCAAGAGACCCAGTACTTC
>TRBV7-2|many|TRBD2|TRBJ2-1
CASSAGLAGINEQFF
TGTGCCAGCAGCGCAGGACTAGCGGGAATCAATGAGCAGTTCTTC
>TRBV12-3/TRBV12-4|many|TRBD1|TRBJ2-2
CASTESGTGLLGTGELFF
TGTGCCAGCACCGAGTCAGGGACAGGGCTTTTAGGCACCGGGGAGCTGTTTTTT
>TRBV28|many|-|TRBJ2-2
CASSLPRLVNTGELFF
TGTGCCAGCAGTTTGCCCCGACTAGTGAACACCGGGGAGCTGTTTTTT
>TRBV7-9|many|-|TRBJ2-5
CASSLDRLQETQYF
TGTGCCAGCAGCTTAGACAGACTCCAAGAGACCCAGTACTTC
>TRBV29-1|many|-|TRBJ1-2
CSVNRGNYGYTF
TGCAGCGTCAACAGAGGAAACTATGGCTACACCTTC
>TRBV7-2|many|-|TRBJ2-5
CASSKGGGAGETQYF
TGTGCCAGCAGCAAAGGCGGTGGGGCGGGGGAGACCCAGTACTTC
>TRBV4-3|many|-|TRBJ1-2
CASSQPPEGGYTF
TGCGCCAGCAGCCAGCCTCCCGAGGGCGGCTACACCTTC
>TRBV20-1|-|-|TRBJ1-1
CSAYNRGAEAFF
TGCAGTGCTTACAATAGGGGCGCTGAAGCTTTCTTT
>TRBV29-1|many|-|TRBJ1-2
CSVGSLSINYGYTF
TGCAGCGTTGGAAGCCTCTCCATTAACTATGGCTACACCTTC
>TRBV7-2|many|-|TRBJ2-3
CASSFGGGPSTDTQYF
TGTGCCAGCAGCTTTGGGGGTGGGCCGTCCACAGATACGCAGTATTTT
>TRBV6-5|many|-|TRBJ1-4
CASSYGGGTNEKLFF
TGTGCCAGCAGTTACGGGGGGGGGACTAATGAAAAACTGTTTTTT
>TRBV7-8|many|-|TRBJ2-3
CASSQEVDTQYF
TGTGCCAGCAGCCAAGAAGTCGATACGCAGTATTTT
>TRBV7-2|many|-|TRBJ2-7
CASSSIAGHVPEQYF
TGTGCCAGCAGCTCAATCGCGGGACATGTTCCCGAGCAGTACTTC
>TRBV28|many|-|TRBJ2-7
CASSLPRTYEQYF
TGTGCCAGCAGTCTGCCCAGGACCTACGAGCAGTACTTC
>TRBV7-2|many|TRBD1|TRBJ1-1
CASSSRQGRTEAFF
TGTGCCAGCAGCTCCAGACAGGGGAGAACTGAAGCTTTCTTT
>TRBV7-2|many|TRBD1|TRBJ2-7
CASSSLQGGEQYF
TGTGCCAGCAGCTCATTACAGGGGGGCGAGCAGTACTTC
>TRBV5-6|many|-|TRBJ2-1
CASSLGTSPSSYNEQFF
TGTGCCAGCAGCTTGGGAACCAGCCCTAGCTCCTACAATGAGCAGTTCTTC
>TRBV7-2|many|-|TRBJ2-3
CASSLAPAYTDTQYF
TGTGCCAGCAGCTTAGCTCCCGCCTACACAGATACGCAGTATTTT